Below are 28 T cell receptor beta chains sequenced from a single sample in a study of blood T cells in healthy people across ages. Then a second PCR, running roughly 7 to 11 cycles, was carried out with a sample-barcoded 5' primer and a J-beta primer mix. TCRdb reprocessed the 5' RACE reads via MiXCR and lists one record per CDR3 protein. The table lists over 1.5 million distinct CDR3 sequences, roughly 52% of them singletons. Sequencing was performed on blood. The receptors originated from a woman between 40 and 50 years old in good health.

This clonotype was counted a few times. The rearrangement joins TRBV6-5 to TRBJ2-1, with D perhaps matching TRBD1 (5 bases). The CDR3 has 11 amino acids. From germline, CDR1 is MNHEY and CDR2 SVGAGI. The V end lost 7 bases, the J end lost 9 bases, and 10 bases lay between the germline ends. CDR3 sequence: CASKGVGEQFF. Here the CDR3 DNA reads TGTGCCAGCAAAGGGGTGGGTGAGCAGTTCTTC.

The chain is built from TRBV5-1 and TRBJ2-5, with 8 positions matching TRBD2. Germline CDR1 SGHRS, CDR2 YFSETQ. The CDR3 has 18 residues. The V and J ends lost 0 bases and 0 bases, in that order; junction bases with no gene match: 10. CDR3 sequence: CASSLAPGAGGYQETQYF. Written as DNA, the CDR3 is TGCGCCAGCAGCTTGGCCCCCGGGGCGGGGGGATACCAAGAGACCCAGTACTTC. The full variable domain, rest sourced from reference TRBV5-1 and TRBJ2-5, is KAGVTQTPRYLIKTRGQQVTLSCSPISGHRSVSWYQQTPGQGLQFLFEYFSETQRNKGNFPGRFSGRQFSNSRSEMNVSTLELGDSALYLCASSLAPGAGGYQETQYFGPGTRLLVL.

This clonotype was seen only a few times. The chain uses TRBV20-1 and TRBJ2-3; 13 bases match TRBD2. The V gene's germline CDR1 is DFQATT and CDR2 SNEGSKA (reference sequence). Trimming cost V 5 bases and J 6 bases; bases outside gene matches: 5. The CDR3 consists of 14 residues. The DNA for the CDR3 is TGCAGTGCTGGACTAGCGGGGGACAGGGATACGCAGTATTTT. This encodes CSAGLAGDRDTQYF.

The rearrangement uses TRBV7-6 and TRBJ2-7; D remains unclear. Germline CDR1 reads SGHVS; CDR2 reads FNYEAQ. This CDR3 is 14 amino acids long. V was clipped by 0 bases and J by 3 bases, with 9 bases between them. CDR3 residues: CASSLAGPIYEQYF. The CDR3 DNA reads TGTGCCAGCAGCTTAGCCGGACCAATCTACGAGCAGTACTTC.

The V call is TRBV12-5, the J call TRBJ1-2; TRBD1 agrees at 9 bases. V was pared by 3 bases and J by 7 bases, with 15 bases of the junction left unmatched. The CDR3 runs to 17 residues. From germline, CDR1 is LGHNT and CDR2 FRNRAP. The CDR3 DNA follows: TGTGCTAGTGGTTTCGGGGATACGGGACAGGGAGGGTTTGGCTACACCTTC. Protein: CASGFGDTGQGGFGYTF.

This clonotype was counted ten times or more. J is TRBJ2-5 and V is TRBV18, with a possible D match to TRBD2 (6 bases). CDR1 is KGHSH, CDR2 LQKENI, per germline. The CDR3 is 13 residues long. Trimming removed 8 bases from V and 3 bases from J, with 13 bases in between. In nucleotides, the CDR3 is TGTGCCAGCAGCTTGGGACTTAAAGAGACCCAGTACTTC. Residues: CASSLGLKETQYF.

This clonotype was recorded a few times. The CDR3 region has the DNA TGTGCCAGCAGTTCGCGACAGTTTAGAAATCAGCCCCAGCATTTT. Protein sequence: CASSSRQFRNQPQHF. The chain has TRBV28 and TRBJ1-5; D possibly corresponds to TRBD1 (5 bases). CDR3 length: 15 residues. With 4 bases removed from V and 4 bases from J, the gap between germline ends came to 14 bases. Germline CDR1 and CDR2: MDHEN and SYDVKM.

The chain couples TRBV5-1 to TRBJ2-7; possibly TRBD2 for D (6 bases). Germline V gene lookup returns CDR1 SGHRS and CDR2 YFSETQ. V shed 1 base and J shed 4 bases, with 12 bases lying between them. The CDR3 loop spans 14 amino acids. CDR3 sequence reads: CASSLTRGKYEQYF. For the CDR3, the DNA is TGCGCCAGCAGCTTGACGCGGGGCAAGTACGAGCAGTACTTC.

The rearrangement uses TRBV6-5 and TRBJ2-7; 8 bases match TRBD1. The J call is uncertain, as TRBJ2-5 better fits the DNA end. The germline CDR1 and CDR2 sequences are MNHEY and SVGAGI. This CDR3 has 16 residues. In DNA form, the CDR3 reads TGTGCCAGCATCCATCAACAGGGGGTCGAAGGTCAGACCCAGTACTTC. Translation gives CASIHQQGVEGQTQYF.

The chain uses TRBV6-4 and TRBJ2-2; D not certain. Germline lookup yields CDR1 MRHNA and CDR2 SNTAGT. CDR3 length: 16 residues. The germline V and J ends were trimmed by 0 bases and 8 bases, with 16 bases remaining between them. In DNA, the CDR3 is TGTGCCAGCAGTGACTCCTTCGGGCTCCTAGGGGGGGAGCTGTTTTTT. Translated: CASSDSFGLLGGELFF.

The chain links TRBV6-5 to TRBJ1-2; no reliable D call. The germline V gene encodes CDR1 MNHEY and CDR2 SVGAGI. V was clipped by 2 bases and J by 0 bases, with 10 bases between them. This CDR3 has 15 amino acids. Here the CDR3 DNA reads TGTGCCAGCAGTTACCGCGACAAAGCTAACTATGGCTACACCTTC. This encodes CASSYRDKANYGYTF.

This clonotype has just a few counts. The chain couples TRBV15 to TRBJ2-3, with 8 bases lining up with TRBD1. There are 17 residues in the CDR3. Germline-derived CDR1 and CDR2 are LNHNV and YYDKDF (reference sequence). V dropped 5 bases and J dropped 2; count of bases not matched to a gene: 12. This CDR3 is CATSGPQGAIITDTQYF. As DNA, the CDR3 is TGTGCCACCAGCGGTCCCCAGGGGGCCATAATCACAGATACGCAGTATTTT.

This clonotype has only one observation. This chain joins TRBV13 and TRBJ2-7; D may be TRBD1 (6 bases). V lost 5 bases and J 10 bases, leaving 21 bases between the germline ends. This CDR3 contains 14 residues. Per the germline V gene, CDR1 is PRHDT and CDR2 is FYEKMQ (reference sequence). Here the CDR3 DNA reads TGTGCCAGCAGCATTACGGGACAACAAGAGGCCCAGTACTTC. Encoded protein: CASSITGQQEAQYF. Full variable domain (missing parts from reference TRBV13 and TRBJ2-7): AAGVIQSPRHLIKEKRETATLKCYPIPRHDTVYWYQQGPGQDPQFLISFYEKMQSDKGSIPDRFSAQQFSDYHSELNMSSLELGDSALYFCASSITGQQEAQYFGPGTRLTVT.

The CDR3 loop reads CASSQGRLGGLSQETQYF. CDR3 DNA: TGTGCCAGCAGCCAAGGGCGGTTGGGGGGCCTATCTCAAGAGACCCAGTACTTC. The genes are TRBV3-1 and TRBJ2-4; D is perhaps TRBD1 or TRBD2 (6 bases each). The J call may be incorrect, as the DNA end agrees better with TRBJ2-5. Looked up from germline, CDR1 is LGHDT and CDR2 is YNNKEL (reference sequence). The CDR3 is 18 amino acids.

The genes are TRBV6-4 and TRBJ2-7, with 8 bases aligning to TRBD2. The J segment lost 2 bases and the V segment lost 3 bases, leaving 6 bases of the junction unmatched. CDR1 is MRHNA and CDR2 is SNTAGT in the germline V gene. The CDR3 contains 15 residues. CDR3 in amino acids: CASSEEAGEAYEQYF. DNA of the CDR3: TGTGCCAGCAGTGAAGAAGCGGGGGAGGCCTACGAGCAGTACTTC.

This clonotype was seen a handful of times. The chain couples TRBV5-5 to TRBJ2-4, with D maybe TRBD1 (6 bases). Germline V gives CDR1 SGHKS, CDR2 YYEKEE (reference sequence). The V end was cut by 2 bases, the J end by 13 bases, with 19 bases between. The CDR3 loop spans 14 amino acids. The CDR3 reads CASSLQGNQPPQYF. CDR3 nucleotides: TGTGCCAGCAGCTTACAGGGAAACCAGCCGCCCCAGTACTTC.

In the case of this clonotype: At one end, the junction sequence differs from germline, possibly due to a read error. This chain uses TRBV29-1 with TRBJ2-7, with D perhaps TRBD2 (5 bases). The DNA end is more similar to TRBJ2-5, so the J call may be wrong. This CDR3 contains 13 residues. Per germline, CDR1 SQVTM and CDR2 ANQGSEA. CDR3 in DNA: TGCAGCGTGTCCGCGGGCGAGCAAGGGACCCAGTACTTC. Protein product: CSVSAGEQGTQYF.

This clonotype showed up many times. An end of the junction does not agree with germline; a read error may underlie this. The gene calls are TRBV10-1 and TRBJ2-3, with D perhaps TRBD2 (5 bases). Germline V CDR1 and CDR2: WNHNN, SYGVQD (reference sequence). The CDR3 sequence is 13 residues long. The CDR3 region has the DNA TGTGCCAGCAGTGAAGCGGGCACAGATACGCAGTATTTT. It is translated as CASSEAGTDTQYF.

The chain is built from TRBV27 and TRBJ2-7, with D maybe TRBD2 (6 bases). The CDR3 contains 15 residues. V lost 0 bases to trimming and J lost 0 bases, with 9 bases between them. Germline loops: CDR1 MNHEY, CDR2 SMNVEV (reference sequence). CDR3 loop: CASSLSFGGSYEQYF. DNA of the CDR3: TGTGCCAGCAGTTTATCCTTCGGGGGCTCCTACGAGCAGTACTTC.

This clonotype has more than one count but fewer than ten. The V gene is TRBV28, the J gene TRBJ2-5; D is ambiguous. The V gene lost 7 bases and the J gene lost 3 bases, with 15 bases spanning the gap. Germline values: CDR1 MDHEN, CDR2 SYDVKM. The CDR3 covers 14 residues. CDR3 bases: TGTGCCAGCATCCCAAGAAGGAAAAAAGAGACCCAGTACTTC. This codes for CASIPRRKKETQYF.

The genes are TRBV27 and TRBJ2-7; D perhaps matches TRBD1 (6 bases). The CDR3 loop spans 17 amino acids. Trimming removed 2 bases from V and 0 bases from J, with 17 bases in between. In germline, CDR1 is MNHEY, CDR2 SMNVEV (reference sequence). CDR3: CASSLTPPQGSSYEQYF. As DNA, the CDR3 is TGTGCCAGCAGTTTAACCCCCCCGCAGGGGAGCTCCTACGAGCAGTACTTC.

The rearrangement uses TRBV11-2 and TRBJ2-6, with D possibly matching TRBD2 (6 bases). Germline lookup yields CDR1 SGHAT and CDR2 FQNNGV. The CDR3 has 15 amino acids. Trimming took off 5 bases at V and 5 bases at J, with 13 bases between the two ends. Written as DNA, the CDR3 is TGTGCCAGCAGCCTAGGGGAGGATTGGGCCAACGTCCTGACTTTC. Encoded protein: CASSLGEDWANVLTF.

A few counts support this clonotype. V is TRBV5-1 and J is TRBJ2-3; 9 nucleotides line up with TRBD1. The germline V gene has CDR1 SGHRS and CDR2 YFSETQ. The CDR3 has 15 amino acids. V shed 3 bases and J 4 bases; nucleotides not matched to a gene: 6. The CDR3 spells CASSYQQGAPDTQYF. The CDR3 DNA sequence: TGCGCCAGCAGCTACCAACAGGGGGCTCCAGATACGCAGTATTTT.

This clonotype was observed a few times. The chain uses TRBV12-3 or TRBV12-4 and TRBJ1-4, with TRBD1 identical over 7 bases. This CDR3 contains 13 residues. Unmatched junction bases numbered 4, after V lost 7 bases and J lost 5 bases. CDR3 sequence (DNA): TGTGCCAGCACGACACAGGGGAATGAAAAACTGTTTTTT. The encoded protein is CASTTQGNEKLFF.

This chain uses TRBV7-8 with TRBJ2-7, with 13 bases that match TRBD2. V shed 5 bases, J shed 4 bases, and the junction held 11 bases outside the gene matches. The CDR3 runs to 17 residues. In germline, CDR1 is SGHVS, CDR2 FQNEAQ. CDR3: CASSPRTSGGAIYEQYF. CDR3 in DNA: TGTGCCAGCAGCCCGAGGACTAGCGGGGGAGCAATTTACGAGCAGTACTTC.

The J gene is TRBJ2-5, the V gene TRBV7-2; 8 nucleotides agree with TRBD2. The CDR3 has 15 amino acids. Germline loops: CDR1 SGHTA, CDR2 FQGNSA. With V trimmed by 4 bases and J by 1 base, 5 bases remained unmatched. The CDR3 region is CASSSRGRSQETQYF. CDR3 DNA: TGTGCCAGCAGCTCCCGCGGGAGGTCCCAAGAGACCCAGTACTTC. The variable domain in full, with the rest retrieved from reference TRBV7-2 and TRBJ2-5, is GAGVSQSPSNKVTEKGKDVELRCDPISGHTALYWYRQSLGQGLEFLIYFQGNSAPDKSGLPSDRFSAERTGGSVSTLTIQRTQQEDSAVYLCASSSRGRSQETQYFGPGTRLLVL.

In this sample, this clonotype turned up a few times. The V call is TRBV20-1, the J call TRBJ2-1; the D gene is possibly TRBD1 (5 bases). CDR3 size: 10 residues. V lost 4 bases and J lost 12, with 10 bases in between. Germline CDR1 and CDR2: DFQATT and SNEGSKA (reference sequence). CDR3 region: CSATPTGQFF. The CDR3 nucleotides are TGCAGTGCTACCCCCACAGGGCAGTTCTTC.

The chain is built from TRBV4-3 and TRBJ2-2, with TRBD1 matching over 9 bases. The CDR3 loop spans 17 amino acids. The germline gives CDR1 LGHNA, CDR2 YSLEER. The V gene end was trimmed by 0 bases and the J gene end by 6 bases; junction bases not matched to a gene: 8. CDR3 in amino acids: CASSQESGQGSSGELFF. For the CDR3, the DNA is TGCGCCAGCAGCCAAGAGTCGGGACAGGGTTCCTCCGGGGAGCTGTTTTTT.